This T cell receptor beta chain stems from a study of lymphopenia after photon versus proton radiotherapy. The method was immunoSEQ multiplex PCR; TCRdb's version includes in-frame clones alone and lacks a portion of them. The sample contains 83,000 or so clones, about four fifths of which appear only once. The V gene lost 2 bases and the J gene lost 3 bases, with 0 bases spanning the gap. Germline V gene data show CDR1 as MGHRA and CDR2 as YSYEKL. CDR3 size: 11 residues. This sequence was found in a man in his 60s with pancreatic cancer. The chain couples TRBV4-1 to TRBJ2-3; D not resolved. This specimen was peripheral blood, taken from a patient treated with proton-based radiotherapy. The CDR3 loop is CASSQTDTQYF. In DNA, the CDR3 is TGCGCCAGCAGCCAAACAGATACGCAGTATTTT.